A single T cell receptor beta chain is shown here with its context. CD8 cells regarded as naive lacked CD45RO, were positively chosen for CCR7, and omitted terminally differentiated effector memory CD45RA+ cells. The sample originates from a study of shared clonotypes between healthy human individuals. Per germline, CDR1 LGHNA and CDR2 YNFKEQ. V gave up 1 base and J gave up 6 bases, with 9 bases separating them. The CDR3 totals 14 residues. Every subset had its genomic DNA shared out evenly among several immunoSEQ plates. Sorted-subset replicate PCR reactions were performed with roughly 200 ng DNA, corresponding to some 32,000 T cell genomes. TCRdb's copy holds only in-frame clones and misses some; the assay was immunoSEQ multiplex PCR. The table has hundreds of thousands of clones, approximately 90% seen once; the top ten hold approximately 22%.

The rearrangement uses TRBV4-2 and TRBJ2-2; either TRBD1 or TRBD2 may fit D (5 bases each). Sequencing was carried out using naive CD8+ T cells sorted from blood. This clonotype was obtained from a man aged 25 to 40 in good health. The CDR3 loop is CASSQVTGPGELFF. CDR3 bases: TGTGCCAGCAGCCAAGTGACGGGGCCCGGGGAGCTGTTTTTT.